One and the same sample provided the 23 T cell receptor beta chains below, sequenced in a study of vaccination and CD4 T cells after COVID-19. An Oncomine TCR Beta short-read assay was used to sequence the DNA from cultured CD4+ T cells. TCRdb reprocessed the PCR reads with MiXCR, giving one entry per CDR3 protein. Of approximately 11,000 distinct CDR3 sequences in the sample, 20% to 25% are singletons; the top ten hold approximately 13%. The antigens of these receptors remain unknown. Sample treatment: roughly ten-day PBMC culture with coronavirus spike peptide pools or control peptides (ViraFEST assay). The sequencing used CD4+ T cells from blood, cultured in vitro, collected before SARS-CoV-2 vaccination. These receptors originate from a human donor who received a COVID-19 vaccine.

This chain connects TRBV24-1 to TRBJ2-1; 8 bases match TRBD2. The CDR3 extends over 15 amino acids. The V segment lost 5 bases and the J segment 6 bases; nucleotides outside the gene matches: 8. Germline CDR1 KGHDR, CDR2 SFDVKD. Written as DNA, the CDR3 is TGTGCCACCAGTGCCTCCGGGACTAGTGTCAATGAGCAGTTCTTC. This sequence encodes CATSASGTSVNEQFF.

This chain uses TRBV5-1 with TRBJ1-2; 9 bases map to TRBD1. CDR3 length equals 17 residues. J was trimmed by 3 bases and V by 5 bases; bases with no gene match: 14. CDR1 SGHRS and CDR2 YFSETQ come from the germline V gene. CDR3 sequence reads: CASSLPGQGGWDYGYTF. CDR3 DNA sequence: TGCGCCAGCAGTTTACCGGGACAGGGAGGTTGGGACTATGGCTACACCTTC. The full variable domain, its missing parts supplied by reference TRBV5-1 and TRBJ1-2, is KAGVTQTPRYLIKTRGQQVTLSCSPISGHRSVSWYQQTPGQGLQFLFEYFSETQRNKGNFPGRFSGRQFSNSRSEMNVSTLELGDSALYLCASSLPGQGGWDYGYTFGSGTRLTVV.

The table lists this clonotype with a few counts. V gene TRBV19 combines with J gene TRBJ1-6; TRBD1 aligns across 9 bases. CDR3 size: 16 residues. Germline values: CDR1 LNHDA, CDR2 SQIVND (reference sequence). Losses at the gene ends were 7 bases for V and 6 bases for J; bases not matched to a gene: 10. This chain's CDR3 is CASTTGGASGNSPLHF. CDR3 DNA sequence: TGTGCCAGTACCACAGGGGGCGCGTCGGGTAATTCACCCCTCCACTTT.

The chain combines TRBV7-6 with TRBJ2-3, with 16 bases identical to TRBD2. The CDR3 runs to 16 residues. Unmatched junction bases numbered 3, after V lost 4 bases and J lost 5 bases. Germline loops: CDR1 SGHVS, CDR2 FNYEAQ. CDR3 sequence reads: CASSSGLAGGRDTQYF. The CDR3 DNA follows: TGTGCCAGCAGCTCGGGACTAGCGGGGGGGAGAGATACGCAGTATTTT.

The chain has TRBV4-2 and TRBJ1-1, with a weak D call TRBD1 (5 bases). The CDR3 totals 16 residues. The ends were cut back, 1 base at V and 3 bases at J, with 15 bases in the middle. Per the germline V gene, CDR1 is LGHNA and CDR2 is YNFKEQ. DNA for the CDR3: TGTGCCAGCAGCCAAGCCCGACAGCCCGGGGACACTGAAGCTTTCTTT. It codes for CASSQARQPGDTEAFF.

The chain carries TRBV11-1 and TRBJ2-5, with 7 nucleotides matching TRBD1. The CDR3 runs 15 residues. Germline lookup yields CDR1 SGHAT and CDR2 FQDESV (reference sequence). Germline trimming cut 5 bases from V and 0 bases from J; bases unmatched to any gene: 6. The CDR3 DNA sequence: TGTGCCAGCAGCGCCTTGGACAGGTACCAAGAGACCCAGTACTTC. It encodes CASSALDRYQETQYF.

V gene TRBV5-4 combines with J gene TRBJ2-5; tentatively, D is TRBD2 (5 bases). The length of the CDR3 is 14 residues. CDR1 is SGHNT, CDR2 YYREEE, per germline (reference sequence). Trimming removed 1 base at V and 1 base at J, with 8 bases between. The CDR3 spells CASSLITSQETQYF. In DNA, the CDR3 is TGTGCCAGCAGCTTGATTACTAGCCAAGAGACCCAGTACTTC.

The chain couples TRBV6-1 to TRBJ2-2; perhaps D is TRBD1 or TRBD2 (5 bases each). V was clipped by 9 bases and J by 5 bases, with 19 bases between them. Germline loops: CDR1 MNHNS, CDR2 SASEGT. CDR3 length equals 15 residues. The CDR3 reads CASPGPVGFTGELFF. In nucleotides, the CDR3 is TGTGCCAGTCCGGGACCAGTGGGGTTTACCGGGGAGCTGTTTTTT.

This clonotype has a single count. The CDR3 DNA follows: TGTGCCAGCAGCTCCAACCAGGGGGCCCAGGGCTACACCTTC. Its protein product is CASSSNQGAQGYTF. The rearrangement joins TRBV9 to TRBJ1-2; 8 nucleotides line up with TRBD1. CDR3 length equals 14 residues. Germline V gives CDR1 SGDLS, CDR2 YYNGEE. V shed 4 bases, J shed 8 bases, and the junction held 10 bases outside the gene matches.

This chain links TRBV2 with TRBJ2-1; unclear D gene. The CDR3 has 14 amino acids. Germline values: CDR1 SNHLY, CDR2 FYNNEI. V lost 6 bases and J lost 4, with 13 bases in between. The CDR3 loop reads CASRSLSEYNEQFF. The DNA for the CDR3 is TGTGCCAGCAGAAGCCTGTCAGAATACAATGAGCAGTTCTTC. The whole variable domain, remainder taken from reference TRBV2 and TRBJ2-1, is EPEVTQTPSHQVTQMGQEVILRCVPISNHLYFYWYRQILGQKVEFLVSFYNNEISEKSEIFDDQFSVERPDGSNFTLKIRSTKLEDSAMYFCASRSLSEYNEQFFGPGTRLTVL.

The chain couples TRBV19 to TRBJ1-1, with a tentative D call TRBD1 (5 bases). Germline-derived CDR1 and CDR2 are LNHDA and SQIVND (reference sequence). Trimming took 6 bases from V and 7 from J, leaving 12 bases between them. The CDR3 spans 12 residues. The CDR3 DNA reads TGTGCCAGTAGAAGAGGGACGGTTGAAGCTTTCTTT. This translates into CASRRGTVEAFF.

As regards this clonotype: This clone may be a read error of a much larger clone one base away. V gene TRBV7-6 combines with J gene TRBJ2-3, with D unclear. CDR3 size: 13 residues. Germline V gene data show CDR1 as SGHVS and CDR2 as FNYEAQ. Written as DNA, the CDR3 is TGTACCAGCAGCTTAAGTCGCACAGATACGCAGTATTTT. Translating gives CTSSLSRTDTQYF.

In this sample, this clonotype turned up a few times. The rearrangement uses TRBV5-6 and TRBJ2-7; the match to TRBD2 covers 7 bases. Per germline, CDR1 SGHDT and CDR2 YYEEEE. J was trimmed by 4 bases and V by 5 bases; bases with no gene match: 18. The CDR3 runs 17 residues. The chain's CDR3 is CASRKHTVWAGEYEQYF. For the CDR3, the DNA is TGTGCCAGCAGGAAACACACGGTCTGGGCGGGGGAATACGAGCAGTACTTC.

The chain has TRBV12-3 or TRBV12-4 and TRBJ1-1, with unresolved D. This CDR3 is built from 13 residues. The V end lost 2 bases, the J end lost 1 base, and 5 bases lay between the germline ends. In nucleotides, the CDR3 is TGTGCCAGCAGTTTATACGAGAACACTGAAGCTTTCTTT. It is translated as CASSLYENTEAFF.

This clonotype was counted a few times. The chain couples TRBV12-3 or TRBV12-4 to TRBJ1-1; TRBD1 matches at 9 bases. The CDR3 covers 15 residues. J gave up 5 bases and V 6 bases, and 10 bases lay outside the gene matches. CDR3 sequence reads: CASRPYRGQGTEAFF. The CDR3 nucleotides are TGTGCCAGCAGGCCCTACAGGGGGCAGGGGACTGAAGCTTTCTTT.

The chain carries TRBV7-2 and TRBJ1-5; maybe TRBD1 (5 bases). The germline V gene has CDR1 SGHTA and CDR2 FQGNSA. CDR3 length equals 18 residues. The germline V and J ends were trimmed by 1 base and 0 bases, with 16 bases remaining between them. Here the CDR3 DNA reads TGTGCCAGCAGCTTAGTTTGGGGAGGGGCCCATAGCAATCAGCCCCAGCATTTT. As protein: CASSLVWGGAHSNQPQHF.

This clonotype occurred a few times. This chain's CDR3 is CASSPGYQPQHF. The CDR3 DNA is TGTGCCAGTAGTCCAGGGTATCAGCCCCAGCATTTT. This chain links TRBV19 with TRBJ1-5; weak D call: TRBD1 (5 bases). In germline, CDR1 is LNHDA, CDR2 SQIVND (reference sequence). Trimming pared 5 bases from V and 5 bases from J, leaving 7 bases between. The CDR3 runs 12 residues.

This clonotype was recorded once. This chain uses TRBV9 with TRBJ1-2, with TRBD1 identical over 7 bases. V lost 0 bases to trimming and J lost 2 bases; unmatched junction nucleotides: 7. This CDR3 has 16 amino acids. In germline, CDR1 is SGDLS, CDR2 YYNGEE. This CDR3 is CASSVDRGRSNYGYTF. In nucleotides, the CDR3 is TGTGCCAGCAGCGTAGACAGGGGAAGGAGCAACTATGGCTACACCTTC. Variable domain in full (rest from reference TRBV9 and TRBJ1-2): DSGVTQTPKHLITATGQRVTLRCSPRSGDLSVYWYQQSLDQGLQFLIQYYNGEERAKGNILERFSAQQFPDLHSELNLSSLELGDSALYFCASSVDRGRSNYGYTFGSGTRLTVV.

In this sample, this clonotype turned up a few times. The chain carries TRBV7-2 and TRBJ1-4, with D possibly TRBD1 on 5 matching bases. This CDR3 spans 15 amino acids. V lost 2 bases to trimming and J lost 7 bases, with 14 bases between them. The germline gives CDR1 SGHTA, CDR2 FQGNSA. In DNA form, the CDR3 reads TGTGCCAGCAGCTTAAGGCGGGGGGAGGGTGAAAAACTGTTTTTT. This gives the protein CASSLRRGEGEKLFF.

This clonotype was picked up a small number of times. This chain connects TRBV30 to TRBJ2-5; D is unclear. The CDR3 spans 16 residues. Trimming stripped 2 bases from V and 2 bases from J, with 18 bases between. CDR1 is GTSNPN, CDR2 SVGIG, per germline (reference sequence). CDR3 in amino acids: CAWSFPNGRVQETQYF. CDR3 DNA sequence: TGTGCCTGGAGTTTTCCGAATGGACGGGTTCAAGAGACCCAGTACTTC.

This clonotype was counted a few times. The rearrangement joins TRBV30 to TRBJ2-2, with D maybe TRBD1 (5 bases). The CDR3 has 16 residues. Trimming removed 2 bases from V and 5 bases from J, with 18 bases in between. Germline V CDR1 and CDR2: GTSNPN, SVGIG (reference sequence). DNA for the CDR3: TGTGCCTGGAGTAGTTCAGGGCTATTAAGAACCGGGGAGCTGTTTTTT. Translating it yields CAWSSSGLLRTGELFF.

The chain carries TRBV6-1 and TRBJ1-4, with a tentative D call TRBD1 (6 bases). Trimming cost V 6 bases and J 3 bases, with 14 bases left between them. The V gene's germline CDR1 is MNHNS and CDR2 SASEGT. The CDR3 totals 15 residues. The CDR3 loop reads CASSLNRAANEKLFF. The CDR3 coding sequence is TGTGCCAGCAGCCTTAACAGGGCGGCTAATGAAAAACTGTTTTTT.

This clonotype is a singleton in its sample. This may be a read error: a much more frequent sequence differs by one nucleotide. The CDR3 DNA follows: TGTGCCAGCAGTAGGACAGTCAATCAGTCCCAGCATTTT. Its translation is CASSRTVNQSQHF. The gene calls are TRBV27 and TRBJ1-5, with D maybe TRBD1 (6 bases). Germline V gives CDR1 MNHEY, CDR2 SMNVEV (reference sequence). The CDR3 is 13 residues long.